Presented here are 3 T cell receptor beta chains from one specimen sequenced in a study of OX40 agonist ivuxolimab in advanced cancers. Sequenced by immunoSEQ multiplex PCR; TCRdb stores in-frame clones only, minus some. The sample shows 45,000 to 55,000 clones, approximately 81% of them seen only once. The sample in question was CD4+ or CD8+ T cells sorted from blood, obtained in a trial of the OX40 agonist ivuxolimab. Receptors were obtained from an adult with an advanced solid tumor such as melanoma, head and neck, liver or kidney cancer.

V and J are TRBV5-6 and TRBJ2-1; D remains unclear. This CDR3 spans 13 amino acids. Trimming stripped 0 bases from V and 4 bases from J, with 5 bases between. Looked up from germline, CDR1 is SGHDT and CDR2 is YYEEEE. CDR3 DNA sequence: TGTGCCAGCAGCTTGGGGTTTTACAATGAGCAGTTCTTC. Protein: CASSLGFYNEQFF.

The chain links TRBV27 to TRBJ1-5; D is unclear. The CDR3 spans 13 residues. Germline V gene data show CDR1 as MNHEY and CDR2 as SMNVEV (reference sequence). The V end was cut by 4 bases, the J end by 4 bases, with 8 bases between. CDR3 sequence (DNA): TGTGCCAGCAGTTACGGAGCAAATCAGCCCCAGCATTTT. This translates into CASSYGANQPQHF.

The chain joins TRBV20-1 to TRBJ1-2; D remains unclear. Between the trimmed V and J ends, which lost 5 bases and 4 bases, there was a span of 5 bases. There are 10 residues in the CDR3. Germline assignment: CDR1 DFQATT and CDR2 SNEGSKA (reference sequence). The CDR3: CSADVYGYTF. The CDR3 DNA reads TGCAGTGCTGATGTCTATGGCTACACCTTC.